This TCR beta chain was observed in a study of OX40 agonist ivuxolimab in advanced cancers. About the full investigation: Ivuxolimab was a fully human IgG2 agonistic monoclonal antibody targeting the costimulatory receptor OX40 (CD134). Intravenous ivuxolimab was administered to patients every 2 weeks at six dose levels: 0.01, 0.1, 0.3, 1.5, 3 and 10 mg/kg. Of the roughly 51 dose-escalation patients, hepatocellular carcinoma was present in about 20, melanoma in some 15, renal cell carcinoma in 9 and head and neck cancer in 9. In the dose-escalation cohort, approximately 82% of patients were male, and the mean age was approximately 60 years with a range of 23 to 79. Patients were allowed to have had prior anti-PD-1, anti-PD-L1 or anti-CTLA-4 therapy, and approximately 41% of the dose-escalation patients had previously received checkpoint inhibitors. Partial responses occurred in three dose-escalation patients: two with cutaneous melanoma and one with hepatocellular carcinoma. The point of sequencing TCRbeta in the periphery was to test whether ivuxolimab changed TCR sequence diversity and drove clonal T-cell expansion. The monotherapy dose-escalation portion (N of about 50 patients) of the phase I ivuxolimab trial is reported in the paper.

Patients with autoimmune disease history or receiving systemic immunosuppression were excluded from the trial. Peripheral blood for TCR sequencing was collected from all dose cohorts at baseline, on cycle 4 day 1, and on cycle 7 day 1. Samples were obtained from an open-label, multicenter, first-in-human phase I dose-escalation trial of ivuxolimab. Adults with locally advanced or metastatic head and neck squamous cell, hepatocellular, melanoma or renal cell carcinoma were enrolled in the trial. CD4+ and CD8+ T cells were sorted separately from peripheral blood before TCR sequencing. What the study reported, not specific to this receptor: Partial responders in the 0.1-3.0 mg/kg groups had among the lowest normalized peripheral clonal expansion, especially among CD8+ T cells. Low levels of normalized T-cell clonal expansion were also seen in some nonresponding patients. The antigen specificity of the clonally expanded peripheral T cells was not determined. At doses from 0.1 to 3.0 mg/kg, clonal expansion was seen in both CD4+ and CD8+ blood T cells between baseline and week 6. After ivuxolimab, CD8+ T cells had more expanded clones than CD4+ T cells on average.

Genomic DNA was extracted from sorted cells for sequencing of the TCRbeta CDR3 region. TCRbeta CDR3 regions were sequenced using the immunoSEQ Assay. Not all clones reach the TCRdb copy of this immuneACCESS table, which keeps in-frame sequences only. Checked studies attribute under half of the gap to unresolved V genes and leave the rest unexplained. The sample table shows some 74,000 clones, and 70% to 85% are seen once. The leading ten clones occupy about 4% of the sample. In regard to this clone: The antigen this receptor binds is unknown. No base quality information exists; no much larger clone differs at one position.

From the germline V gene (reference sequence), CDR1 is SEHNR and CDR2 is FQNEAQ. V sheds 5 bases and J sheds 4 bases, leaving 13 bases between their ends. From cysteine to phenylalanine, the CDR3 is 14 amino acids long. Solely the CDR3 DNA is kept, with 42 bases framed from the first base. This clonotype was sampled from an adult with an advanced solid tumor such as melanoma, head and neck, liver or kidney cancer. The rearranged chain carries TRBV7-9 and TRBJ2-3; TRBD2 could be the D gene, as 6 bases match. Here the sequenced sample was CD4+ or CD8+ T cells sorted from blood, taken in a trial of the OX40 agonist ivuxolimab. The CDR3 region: CASSREGDSDTQYF. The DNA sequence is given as TGTGCCAGCAGCCGAGAAGGGGACTCAGATACGCAGTATTTT.